These T cell receptor beta chains were read from a single sample in a study of long-term antiretroviral therapy in people with HIV. This table comes from immunoSEQ multiplex PCR, and its TCRdb copy is limited to in-frame clones, with some not included. This table holds about 20,000 clones, around 86% found once. Sequencing used unsorted PBMCs, obtained 0.5 years after starting antiretroviral therapy. These receptors came from a man in his forties or fifties with HIV. The conserved cysteine and the conserved F or W are not part of the CDR3 here.

>TRBJ2-7|13|TRBV12-5
ASGLGGDSTGEQY
>TRBJ2-7|11|TRBV2
ASTASDSYEQY
>TRBJ2-5|15|TRBV7-8
ASSLLASGGASETQY
>TRBJ2-3|16|TRBV4-1
ASSQVKLGRGSTDTQY
>TRBJ2-1|14|TRBV2
ASSHDKGGFYNEQF
>TRBJ1-2|16|TRBV27
ASSLKGAGRGGLYGYT
>TRBJ1-1|11|TRBV7-9
ASSLGKDTEAF
>TRBJ1-5|12|TRBV7-9
ASSSPDGNQPQH
>TRBJ2-2|17|TRBV19
ASSAPLLAGGPRTGELF
>TRBJ1-2|13|TRBV27
ASSSGGWSNYGYT
>TRBJ2-1|14|TRBV5-6
ASSLGAGGSYNEQF
>TRBJ2-5|10|TRBV7-7
ATGPIGETQY
>TRBJ1-1|11|TRBV7-2
ASGRDRDTEAF
>TRBJ2-7|11|TRBV6-6
ASSTRGTYEQY
>TRBJ2-3|13|TRBV10-3
AISDSSLLDYTQY
>TRBJ2-3|15|TRBV30
AWSVLSGLAITDTQY
>TRBJ2-7|13|TRBV6-5
ASSLGQRPINEQY
>TRBJ2-1|13|TRBV18
ASSPTSGIGNEQF
>TRBJ2-7|12|TRBV7-2
ASSSTSGPYEQY
>TRBJ1-3|13|TRBV15
ATSRDRGPGNTIY
>TRBJ1-6|12|TRBV7-2
ASSLVGLDSPLH
>TRBJ2-1|14|TRBV4-3
ASSQGGIAGDNEQF
>TRBJ2-2|13|TRBV29-1
SVELPGSSSGELF
>TRBJ2-7|11|TRBV5-4
ASSWGGQSEQY
>TRBJ2-7|13|TRBV13
ASSGRDSRPYEQY
>TRBJ2-3|12|TRBV27
ASANGGGRDTQY
>TRBJ2-3|12|TRBV5-4
ASRKGGLTDTQY
>TRBJ1-2|11|TRBV2
ASSEADLFSST
>TRBJ2-1|13|TRBV19
ASSTRAGVGGEQF
>TRBJ1-2|11|TRBV19
ASSIGRGYGYT
>TRBJ2-7|13|TRBV7-9
ASSLAPGLTYEQY
>TRBJ2-6|13|TRBV15
ATSNSRWGANVLT
>TRBJ2-6|10|TRBV2
ASSFGANVLT
>TRBJ2-7|10|TRBV19
ATLTSSYEQY
>TRBJ1-2|11|TRBV19
ASNGVYGYGYT
>TRBJ1-5|12|TRBV11-2
ASSSSGGYQPQH
>TRBJ1-5|12|TRBV5-5
ASSIDLSNQPQH
>TRBJ2-2|10|TRBV7-6
ATKADTGELF
>TRBJ2-7|14|TRBV4-1
ASSQGRLAGEGEQY
>TRBJ1-1|11|TRBV6-5
ASSRGTNTEAF
>TRBJ1-3|12|TRBV10-3
AISAGTSGNTIY
>TRBJ2-7|12|TRBV7-9
ASSPWTVPYEQY
>TRBJ2-7|11|TRBV10-2
ASNRGQYYEQY
>TRBJ2-1|10|TRBV6-1
ASKAWGNEQF
>TRBJ1-2|13|TRBV7-9
ASSLVGDRDYGYT
>TRBJ2-2|13|TRBV18
ASSPRQGGTGELF
>TRBJ2-3|16|TRBV19
ASSTSGTSGGHTDTQY
>TRBJ1-1|13|TRBV18
ASTRLTDPNTEAF
>TRBJ2-4|12|TRBV18
ASSPYPGEAIQY
>TRBJ2-2|14|TRBV7-2
ASTDSGRVGTGELF
>TRBJ2-5|12|TRBV5-4
ASSATGTQETQY
>TRBJ2-2|12|TRBV11-2
ASSFRQDTGELF